This TCR beta chain was identified during a study of shared clonotypes between healthy human individuals. As defined, naive CD8 cells were CD45RO-negative and positively selected for CCR7, with terminally differentiated effector memory CD45RA+ cells excluded. A roughly 220 ng quantity of DNA, 25,000 to 30,000 T cell genomes, went into the sorted-subset replicate PCRs. The data were produced by immunoSEQ multiplex PCR, yet TCRdb's version contains in-frame clones alone and is incomplete. The data show about 2.1 million clones, about 94% seen once. Germline lookup yields CDR1 ENHRY and CDR2 SYGVKD. The CDR3 consists of 11 residues.

The chain carries TRBV10-3 and TRBJ2-1; D is unclear. The source material was naive CD8+ T cells from PBMCs. This receptor was obtained from a man aged 18 to 30 in good health. Some clones in this sample may be carry-over from other donors' samples. CDR3 protein: CSTRTDNEQFF. The CDR3, as DNA: TGTTCCACCCGCACAGACAATGAGCAGTTCTTC.